These 24 T cell receptor beta chains share one sample of origin, sequenced in a study of T cell changes during pregnancy in multiple sclerosis. Assay: immunoSEQ multiplex PCR; the TCRdb copy retains only in-frame clones and omits some. The sample has about 9,500 clones, 83% seen once. Here the sequenced sample was CD8+ T cells from peripheral blood mononuclear cells, taken in the third trimester of pregnancy. These receptors all stem from a female donor in good health, enrolled as a control in a pregnancy study.

This chain links TRBV5-8 with TRBJ2-3; maybe TRBD1 (5 bases). The CDR3 has 15 amino acids. V lost 4 bases and J lost 2, with 14 bases in between. CDR1 is SGHTS and CDR2 is YDEGEE in the germline V gene. This chain's CDR3 is CASSTGQTNTDTQYF. In nucleotides, the CDR3 is TGTGCCAGCAGCACTGGACAAACCAACACAGATACGCAGTATTTT.

V gene TRBV11-2 combines with J gene TRBJ2-3, with D perhaps matching TRBD2 (7 bases). CDR1 and CDR2 from the germline V gene are SGHAT and FQNNGV. This CDR3 region has 16 residues. V lost 2 bases and J 2 bases, leaving 14 bases between the germline ends. The CDR3 region has the DNA TGTGCCAGCAGCTTAAGGGGGGGACGGAACACAGATACGCAGTATTTT. Residues: CASSLRGGRNTDTQYF.

This sequence joins TRBV27 and TRBJ1-1; weak D call: TRBD1 (5 bases). Per germline, CDR1 MNHEY and CDR2 SMNVEV (reference sequence). V lost 2 bases, J lost 5 bases, and 9 bases lay in between. This CDR3 is built from 13 residues. The CDR3 DNA reads TGTGCCAGCAGTTTAATGAGACAGACTGAAGCTTTCTTT. As protein: CASSLMRQTEAFF.

V is TRBV2 and J is TRBJ1-2, with a possible D match to TRBD1 (6 bases). Trimming cost V 6 bases and J 4 bases, with 15 bases left between them. The CDR3 runs to 14 residues. Germline V gene sequence: CDR1 SNHLY, CDR2 FYNNEI. The CDR3 spells CASSDLTGSYGYTF. CDR3 nucleotides: TGTGCCAGCAGCGACTTGACAGGCTCCTATGGCTACACCTTC.

This chain links TRBV5-4 with TRBJ2-5; maybe TRBD1 (5 bases). Between the trimmed V and J ends, which lost 0 bases and 0 bases, there was a span of 12 bases. Germline assignment: CDR1 SGHNT and CDR2 YYREEE (reference sequence). CDR3 size: 16 residues. As DNA, the CDR3 is TGTGCCAGCAGCTTGGCCGGCAGGGCGTACCAAGAGACCCAGTACTTC. The encoded protein is CASSLAGRAYQETQYF.

This clone was recorded a few times. The chain carries TRBV13 and TRBJ2-7, with D perhaps matching TRBD2 (6 bases). Germline CDR1 is PRHDT and CDR2 is FYEKMQ (reference sequence). CDR3 size: 14 residues. The ends were cut back, 5 bases at V and 0 bases at J, with 11 bases in the middle. This CDR3 is CASSVRDSSYEQYF. The CDR3 DNA sequence: TGTGCCAGCAGCGTACGGGACTCCTCCTACGAGCAGTACTTC. Based on the CDR3 plus reference TRBV13 and TRBJ2-7, the full variable domain is AAGVIQSPRHLIKEKRETATLKCYPIPRHDTVYWYQQGPGQDPQFLISFYEKMQSDKGSIPDRFSAQQFSDYHSELNMSSLELGDSALYFCASSVRDSSYEQYFGPGTRLTVT.

This clone showed up just once. The rearrangement joins TRBV7-2 to TRBJ2-1; 7 bases align to TRBD2. The germline gives CDR1 SGHTA, CDR2 FQGNSA. CDR3 size: 14 residues. After removal of 5 bases from V and 9 bases from J, the junction contained 10 bases not matched to a gene. The CDR3 DNA reads TGTGCCAGCAGCCTCGGACTGGGGGGGATTGAGCAGTTCTTC. It specifies CASSLGLGGIEQFF.

The chain uses TRBV5-6 and TRBJ1-4; 9 nucleotides line up with TRBD1. J lost 5 bases, V lost 7 bases, and 15 bases had no gene match. Germline V gene lookup returns CDR1 SGHDT and CDR2 YYEEEE. The CDR3 runs 17 residues. The CDR3, as DNA: TGTGCCAGCGCTAACCAAGTCGGGACAGGGAAAAATGAAAAACTGTTTTTT. Translation: CASANQVGTGKNEKLFF.

The chain links TRBV5-5 to TRBJ1-2, with D maybe TRBD1 (5 bases). The germline gives CDR1 SGHKS, CDR2 YYEKEE (reference sequence). Trimming shortened V by 0 bases and J by 8 bases, and 11 bases separated the two germline ends. The CDR3 is 13 amino acids. CDR3 sequence: CASSLDLNRGYTF. The CDR3 coding sequence is TGTGCCAGCAGCTTGGATTTAAACAGGGGCTACACCTTC. The full variable domain, in which reference TRBV5-5 and TRBJ1-2 provide the parts outside the CDR3, is DAGVTQSPTHLIKTRGQQVTLRCSPISGHKSVSWYQQVLGQGPQFIFQYYEKEERGRGNFPDRFSARQFPNYSSELNVNALLLGDSALYLCASSLDLNRGYTFGSGTRLTVV.

The J gene is TRBJ2-1, the V gene TRBV28, with 9 bases aligning to TRBD2. This CDR3 is 17 amino acids long. Unmatched junction bases numbered 11, after V lost 7 bases and J lost 1 base. Per the germline V gene, CDR1 is MDHEN and CDR2 is SYDVKM. Written as DNA, the CDR3 is TGTGCCAGCACCATTATTCTAGCGGGGCGGTCCTACAATGAGCAGTTCTTC. This translates into CASTIILAGRSYNEQFF.

The rearrangement joins TRBV28 to TRBJ2-3; 8 bases fit TRBD1. V shed 6 bases, J shed 0 bases, and the junction held 14 bases outside the gene matches. Germline CDR1 is MDHEN and CDR2 is SYDVKM. The CDR3 loop spans 18 amino acids. The CDR3 spells CASSQTQRRQGSTDTQYF. CDR3 nucleotides: TGTGCCAGCAGCCAAACCCAACGGCGACAGGGGAGCACAGATACGCAGTATTTT.

V usage is TRBV6-1 and J usage is TRBJ1-2; D is unclear. V lost 2 bases to trimming and J lost 1 base, with 14 bases between them. CDR1 is MNHNS and CDR2 is SASEGT in the germline V gene. There are 16 residues in the CDR3. The CDR3 spells CASSEPTPAFNYGYTF. For the CDR3, the DNA is TGTGCCAGCAGTGAACCGACTCCCGCCTTTAACTATGGCTACACCTTC.

The rearrangement links TRBV27 to TRBJ2-3, with 8 nucleotides matching TRBD1. The CDR3 covers 12 residues. In germline, CDR1 is MNHEY, CDR2 SMNVEV (reference sequence). V lost 9 bases and J lost 3; bases outside the gene matches: 2. The CDR3 here is CASTGGTDTQYF. The CDR3 nucleotides are TGTGCCAGTACAGGGGGAACAGATACGCAGTATTTT.

The chain combines TRBV5-5 with TRBJ1-6; tentative D call: TRBD1 (6 bases). Germline V gene sequence: CDR1 SGHKS, CDR2 YYEKEE (reference sequence). This CDR3 spans 17 amino acids. Trimming removed 0 bases at V and 6 bases at J, with 16 bases between. For the CDR3, the DNA is TGTGCCAGCAGCTTGGCCACAGGGTCGAGTAGTAATTCACCCCTCCACTTT. Its protein is CASSLATGSSSNSPLHF.

V gene TRBV7-9 combines with J gene TRBJ2-5; TRBD1 agrees at 7 bases. V lost 6 bases and J lost 5; bases outside the gene matches: 12. The length of the CDR3 is 15 residues. CDR1 SEHNR and CDR2 FQNEAQ come from the germline V gene (reference sequence). In DNA, the CDR3 is TGTGCCAGCAGATCAGGACAGGCGGTCGCGGAGACCCAGTACTTC. Translation gives CASRSGQAVAETQYF.

The chain recombines TRBV5-6 with TRBJ1-5; 10 bases match TRBD1. Germline trimming cut 0 bases from V and 9 bases from J; bases unmatched to any gene: 3. The CDR3 is 14 residues long. CDR1 is SGHDT, CDR2 YYEEEE, per germline. The CDR3 region has the DNA TGTGCCAGCAGCTTGGGACAGGGGGCAAGGCCCCAGCATTTT. Its translation: CASSLGQGARPQHF.

The V gene is TRBV13, the J gene TRBJ2-1, with D possibly matching TRBD1 (5 bases). V shed 7 bases and J shed 4 bases, with 17 bases lying between them. The CDR3 has 15 amino acids. Germline CDR1 and CDR2: PRHDT and FYEKMQ (reference sequence). CDR3 nucleotide sequence: TGTGCCAGCACCCAGGGCAGGGCTCTTTACAATGAGCAGTTCTTC. It codes for CASTQGRALYNEQFF.

The chain uses TRBV5-6 and TRBJ2-7; no definite D call. CDR3 size: 15 residues. Trimming took 1 base from V and 1 from J, leaving 12 bases between them. Germline lookup yields CDR1 SGHDT and CDR2 YYEEEE. This CDR3 is CASSLSPVLSYEQYF. DNA for the CDR3: TGTGCCAGCAGCTTGTCTCCGGTTTTGTCCTACGAGCAGTACTTC.

This chain connects TRBV10-2 to TRBJ2-7; D call uncertain. Germline V gene sequence: CDR1 WSHSY, CDR2 SAAADI. V was pared by 3 bases and J by 2 bases, with 8 bases between. The CDR3 length is 13 residues. The CDR3 sequence is CASSDRTPYEQYF. CDR3 in DNA: TGCGCCAGCAGTGATCGAACACCCTACGAGCAGTACTTC.

This clone was seen a few times. This chain uses TRBV5-4 with TRBJ2-1; 7 bases map to TRBD2. From germline, CDR1 is SGHNT and CDR2 YYREEE (reference sequence). V lost 10 bases to trimming and J lost 2 bases; unmatched junction nucleotides: 6. The CDR3 is made up of 13 amino acids. CDR3 protein: CAGGAGPYNEQFF. The CDR3 DNA reads as TGTGCCGGTGGAGCGGGGCCCTACAATGAGCAGTTCTTC.

The chain employs TRBV28 and TRBJ2-5; tentatively, D is TRBD1 (6 bases). The V gene lost 3 bases and the J gene lost 3 bases, with 14 bases spanning the gap. The CDR3 runs to 15 residues. Germline-derived CDR1 and CDR2 are MDHEN and SYDVKM. CDR3 nucleotides: TGTGCCAGCAGTTTTAACTCAGGGGTAGAAGAGACCCAGTACTTC. It yields the protein CASSFNSGVEETQYF.

The chain links TRBV6-1 to TRBJ1-3; D unclear. This CDR3 region has 15 residues. The germline V and J ends were trimmed by 1 base and 3 bases, with 10 bases remaining between them. CDR1 and CDR2 (germline): MNHNS, SASEGT. The CDR3 sequence is CASSEGDEGGNTIYF. The CDR3 bases are TGTGCCAGCAGTGAAGGGGATGAGGGTGGAAACACCATATATTTT.

V and J are TRBV5-4 and TRBJ1-2; tentatively, D is TRBD1 (5 bases). Germline values: CDR1 SGHNT, CDR2 YYREEE (reference sequence). Trimming removed 6 bases from V and 1 base from J, with 10 bases in between. There are 13 residues in the CDR3. DNA of the CDR3: TGTGCCAGCACTAGGGGAAATAACTATGGCTACACCTTC. Amino acids: CASTRGNNYGYTF.

The chain is built from TRBV11-2 and TRBJ2-3, with TRBD2 matching 12 bases. V trimming: 5 bases; J trimming: 1 base; junction bases outside the gene matches: 4. Germline CDR1 reads SGHAT; CDR2 reads FQNNGV. This CDR3 is built from 16 residues. The CDR3 loop reads CASSVTSGRRTDTQYF. The CDR3 nucleotides read TGTGCCAGCAGCGTCACTAGCGGGAGGCGCACAGATACGCAGTATTTT.